The T cell receptor beta chain under discussion was sequenced for a study of T cell changes during pregnancy in multiple sclerosis. The table came from immunoSEQ multiplex PCR; TCRdb's copy has only in-frame clones and leaves some out. The table lists fewer than 110,000 clones, under 95% of them singletons. This CDR3 region has 14 residues. Germline values: CDR1 SGHRS, CDR2 YFSETQ. V lost 3 bases and J lost 2; bases outside the gene matches: 4. This chain uses TRBV5-1 with TRBJ2-5; 7 bases map to TRBD2. This sample comprised peripheral blood, obtained in the third trimester of pregnancy. This TCR derives from a female donor in good health, enrolled as a control in a pregnancy study. The CDR3 coding sequence is TGCGCCAGCAGCTCTAGCGGTTTACAAGAGACCCAGTACTTC. Translated: CASSSSGLQETQYF. The complete variable domain, with remaining parts taken from reference TRBV5-1 and TRBJ2-5, reads KAGVTQTPRYLIKTRGQQVTLSCSPISGHRSVSWYQQTPGQGLQFLFEYFSETQRNKGNFPGRFSGRQFSNSRSEMNVSTLELGDSALYLCASSSSGLQETQYFGPGTRLLVL.